This T cell receptor (beta chain) is from a study of T-cell memory formation after mild COVID-19. In TCRdb, the 5' RACE reads were re-called with MiXCR into one record per CDR3 protein. The sample contains 75,000 to 95,000 distinct CDR3 sequences, over 12% of which appear only once. Study findings and constraints: The main location of contracting CD4+ clones was CM and EM, and that of contracting CD8+ clones was EMRA. Clones from the second wave (peaking day 37) had unconfirmed SARS-CoV-2 specificity.

With regard to this clonotype: Its specificity is not known.

The source of this sequence is a man aged 18 to 29 who had mild COVID-19 (a few samples of this study predate the infection). Cell type and time point are not known. Input material: PBMCs or a T cell subset sorted from them (not recorded which).

CDR3 nucleotides: TGCGCCAGCAGCTCTGGGATGGGCTACACCTTC. This gives the protein CASSSGMGYTF. V gene TRBV5-1 combines with J gene TRBJ1-2; D unresolved. Between the trimmed V and J ends, which lost 3 bases and 8 bases, there was a span of 8 bases. This CDR3 has 11 residues. From germline, CDR1 is SGHRS and CDR2 YFSETQ.